These 28 T cell receptor beta chains were all obtained from the same sample, sequenced in a study of blood T cell repertoires in COVID-19. Produced via immunoSEQ multiplex PCR; TCRdb's table is partial and in-frame only. The table includes 130,000 or so clones, approximately 87% detected once. Sequencing input: peripheral blood. The receptors originated from a woman aged 45-65 years with acute or convalescent COVID-19.

V and J are TRBV7-7 and TRBJ2-7, with TRBD1 identical over 9 bases. With 5 bases clipped from V and 2 bases from J, the junction kept 19 bases outside the gene matches. Germline CDR1 and CDR2: SSHAT and FNYEAQ (reference sequence). This CDR3 is built from 19 residues. CDR3 amino acids: CASSASGTGPPFIPYEQYF. DNA of the CDR3: TGTGCCAGCAGCGCCAGCGGGACAGGGCCACCCTTTATTCCCTACGAGCAGTACTTC.

The J gene is TRBJ1-2, the V gene TRBV30, with D perhaps matching TRBD1 (5 bases). V lost 7 bases, J lost 4 bases, and 10 bases lay in between. CDR1 is GTSNPN and CDR2 is SVGIG in the germline V gene (reference sequence). CDR3 size: 11 residues. The CDR3 region is CASQDFYGYTF. CDR3 in DNA: TGTGCCTCACAGGATTTCTATGGCTACACCTTC. Filled out from reference TRBV30 and TRBJ1-2, the complete variable domain reads SQTIHQWPATLVQPVGSPLSLECTVEGTSNPNLYWYRQAAGRGLQLLFYSVGIGQISSEVPQNLSASRPQDRQFILSSKKLLLSDSGFYLCASQDFYGYTFGSGTRLTVV.

The rearrangement uses TRBV7-9 and TRBJ2-1, with 14 nucleotides matching TRBD2. The germline V gene encodes CDR1 SEHNR and CDR2 FQNEAQ (reference sequence). The CDR3 extends over 15 amino acids. V was clipped by 6 bases and J by 15 bases; unmatched bases: 13. The CDR3 bases are TGTGCCAGCAGTCCACTGGGGACTAGCGGGAGTGGAGTGTTCTTC. It is translated as CASSPLGTSGSGVFF. Variable domain in full (rest from reference TRBV7-9 and TRBJ2-1): DTGVSQNPRHKITKRGQNVTFRCDPISEHNRLYWYRQTLGQGPEFLTYFQNEAQLEKSRLLSDRFSAERPKGSFSTLEIQRTEQGDSAMYLCASSPLGTSGSGVFFGPGTRLTVL.

This chain connects TRBV5-8 to TRBJ1-2; D remains ambiguous. V shed 6 bases and J shed 5 bases, with 8 bases lying between them. The CDR3 is made up of 11 amino acids. Germline V gene lookup returns CDR1 SGHTS and CDR2 YDEGEE. The CDR3 loop reads CASIREYGYTF. CDR3 nucleotides: TGTGCCAGCATCCGGGAGTATGGCTACACCTTC.

The sample holds a few counts of this clone. The chain recombines TRBV7-9 with TRBJ2-7; D possibly corresponds to TRBD1 (5 bases). Trimming cost V 1 base and J 6 bases, with 13 bases left between them. Germline V gives CDR1 SEHNR, CDR2 FQNEAQ (reference sequence). This CDR3 is 14 amino acids long. The CDR3 coding sequence is TGTGCCAGCAGCTTAGGGTCTGTCAGGGCCGAGCAGTACTTC. Protein: CASSLGSVRAEQYF.

The rearrangement joins TRBV7-2 to TRBJ1-2; D perhaps matches TRBD1 (6 bases). Trimming shortened V by 1 base and J by 4 bases, and 19 bases separated the two germline ends. This CDR3 has 17 amino acids. Germline assignment: CDR1 SGHTA and CDR2 FQGNSA. The CDR3 reads CASSLVGGALASYGYTF. The DNA for the CDR3 is TGTGCCAGCAGCTTAGTAGGGGGGGCTCTCGCAAGCTATGGCTACACCTTC.

The chain employs TRBV18 and TRBJ2-6; 7 bases match TRBD1. V lost 1 base, J lost 0 bases, and 3 bases stayed unmatched. Germline V gene sequence: CDR1 KGHSH, CDR2 LQKENI. The CDR3 sequence is 17 residues long. The CDR3 sequence: CASSPQGAASGANVLTF. The CDR3 DNA follows: TGTGCCAGCTCACCACAGGGGGCCGCCTCTGGGGCCAACGTCCTGACTTTC.

The genes are TRBV20-1 and TRBJ1-2; TRBD1 agrees at 7 bases. V gave up 3 bases and J gave up 6 bases; unmatched junction bases: 4. The CDR3 runs to 12 residues. The germline CDR1 and CDR2 sequences are DFQATT and SNEGSKA (reference sequence). CDR3 coding DNA: TGCAGTGCTAGTCCGGGACAGAATGGCTACACCTTC. Translation gives CSASPGQNGYTF.

The chain carries TRBV9 and TRBJ1-2, with D tentatively TRBD1 (5 bases). V lost 0 bases and J lost 4, with 19 bases in between. CDR3 size: 17 residues. CDR1 and CDR2 (germline): SGDLS, YYNGEE. CDR3 amino acids: CASSVEGNRPPSYGYTF. The CDR3 nucleotides are TGTGCCAGCAGCGTAGAAGGGAACAGGCCCCCAAGCTATGGCTACACCTTC.

This clone appeared a few times. The V call is TRBV7-3, the J call TRBJ1-2, with unresolved D. Germline lookup yields CDR1 SGHTA and CDR2 FQGTGA. V was pared by 1 base and J by 7 bases, with 13 bases between. CDR3 size: 14 residues. The CDR3 nucleotides are TGTGCCAGCAGCTTAAATCCCCTTTCTTTTGGCTACACCTTC. This encodes CASSLNPLSFGYTF. The variable domain in full, with the rest retrieved from reference TRBV7-3 and TRBJ1-2, is GAGVSQTPSNKVTEKGKYVELRCDPISGHTALYWYRQSLGQGPEFLIYFQGTGAADDSGLPNDRFFAVRPEGSVSTLKIQRTERGDSAVYLCASSLNPLSFGYTFGSGTRLTVV.

This chain joins TRBV7-9 and TRBJ1-1; 8 bases align to TRBD1. Trimming cost V 2 bases and J 8 bases; bases outside gene matches: 4. Looked up from germline, CDR1 is SEHNR and CDR2 is FQNEAQ (reference sequence). This CDR3 spans 13 amino acids. CDR3 DNA sequence: TGTGCCAGCAGCTTACCCGGACAGGGCGAAGCTTTCTTT. This codes for CASSLPGQGEAFF. Looking up the rest from reference TRBV7-9 and TRBJ1-1 gives the full variable domain: DTGVSQNPRHKITKRGQNVTFRCDPISEHNRLYWYRQTLGQGPEFLTYFQNEAQLEKSRLLSDRFSAERPKGSFSTLEIQRTEQGDSAMYLCASSLPGQGEAFFGQGTRLTVV.

The V call is TRBV6-5, the J call TRBJ1-4; D ambiguous. V was trimmed by 6 bases and J by 3 bases, leaving 11 bases between them. This CDR3 contains 14 residues. CDR1 MNHEY and CDR2 SVGAGI come from the germline V gene. CDR3 region: CASRRLLANEKLFF. As DNA, the CDR3 is TGTGCCAGCAGACGCCTTCTAGCTAATGAAAAACTGTTTTTT.

This chain joins TRBV5-6 and TRBJ1-2; D is possibly TRBD1 (6 bases). Germline V gives CDR1 SGHDT, CDR2 YYEEEE. This CDR3 region has 13 residues. Trimming shortened V by 9 bases and J by 5 bases, and 17 bases separated the two germline ends. In DNA, the CDR3 is TGTGCCACCCGACCTGGGGGGGCGTATGGCTACACCTTC. Protein: CATRPGGAYGYTF.

This rearrangement joins TRBV10-2 to TRBJ1-1, with D perhaps matching TRBD1 (5 bases). With 2 bases removed from V and 3 bases from J, the gap between germline ends came to 13 bases. The CDR3 has 15 amino acids. Germline V lookup: CDR1 WSHSY, CDR2 SAAADI. The CDR3 is CASSEGGGKHTEAFF. The CDR3 DNA follows: TGCGCCAGCAGTGAGGGTGGGGGGAAGCACACTGAAGCTTTCTTT.

This clone was counted once. This chain connects TRBV30 to TRBJ2-3; the match to TRBD2 covers 7 bases. V was pared by 7 bases and J by 2 bases, with 9 bases of the junction left unmatched. The CDR3 loop spans 14 amino acids. The V gene's germline CDR1 is GTSNPN and CDR2 SVGIG (reference sequence). DNA for the CDR3: TGTGCCTTACGGGGCGGGAGCCACACAGATACGCAGTATTTT. It translates to CALRGGSHTDTQYF. Supplemented by reference TRBV30 and TRBJ2-3, the full variable domain reads SQTIHQWPATLVQPVGSPLSLECTVEGTSNPNLYWYRQAAGRGLQLLFYSVGIGQISSEVPQNLSASRPQDRQFILSSKKLLLSDSGFYLCALRGGSHTDTQYFGPGTRLTVL.

The rearrangement links TRBV7-6 to TRBJ2-2; 9 bases match TRBD2. Trimming at V came to 2 bases and at J to 1 base, leaving 8 bases not matched to a gene. CDR1 SGHVS and CDR2 FNYEAQ come from the germline V gene. The CDR3 spans 18 residues. CDR3 sequence (DNA): TGTGCCAGCAGCTTATACGTGAGCGGGAGGCGGAACACCGGGGAGCTGTTTTTT. This encodes CASSLYVSGRRNTGELFF.

This sequence joins TRBV10-3 and TRBJ1-5; D ambiguous. V was shortened by 0 bases and J by 4 bases, with 7 bases between the two germline ends. This CDR3 contains 14 residues. CDR1 and CDR2 from the germline V gene are ENHRY and SYGVKD. CDR3 bases: TGTGCCATCAGTGAGTCGGCCGGGAATCAGCCCCAGCATTTT. This translates into CAISESAGNQPQHF.

The chain uses TRBV13 and TRBJ1-3; perhaps TRBD1 as D (6 bases). The CDR3 is 16 amino acids. Germline V gene sequence: CDR1 PRHDT, CDR2 FYEKMQ (reference sequence). Deletions cut 1 base from V and 4 bases from J, with 14 bases between. Here the CDR3 reads CASSLVGGGGGNTIYF. Here the CDR3 DNA reads TGTGCCAGCAGCTTAGTAGGCGGGGGCGGAGGAAACACCATATATTTT.

This rearrangement joins TRBV12-3 or TRBV12-4 to TRBJ1-1, with no clear D. The CDR3 totals 11 residues. V was pared by 7 bases and J by 0 bases, with 3 bases between. The CDR3 DNA sequence: TGTGCCAGCACCTTGAACACTGAAGCTTTCTTT. Translating it yields CASTLNTEAFF.

The V and J genes are TRBV12-3 or TRBV12-4 and TRBJ1-2; possible D gene TRBD1, 5 bases. The V and J ends lost 11 bases and 4 bases respectively, with 11 bases between them. There are 11 residues in the CDR3. This CDR3 reads CALLGGYGYTF. CDR3 nucleotide sequence: TGTGCCCTCCTGGGGGGCTATGGCTACACCTTC.

The chain employs TRBV11-3 and TRBJ2-4; 8 bases align to TRBD1. After removal of 3 bases from V and 8 bases from J, the junction contained 6 bases not matched to a gene. The CDR3 consists of 14 residues. Germline V gene data show CDR1 as SGHNT and CDR2 as YENEEA. The CDR3 DNA reads as TGTGCCAGCAGCTTTGACAGGGGTCCAGACATTCAGTACTTC. Translation gives CASSFDRGPDIQYF.

V gene TRBV12-3 or TRBV12-4 combines with J gene TRBJ1-6; tentatively, D is TRBD1 (6 bases). Between the trimmed V and J ends, which lost 4 bases and 10 bases, there was a span of 11 bases. CDR3 length equals 13 residues. CDR3 region: CASSSTGISPLHF. CDR3 sequence (DNA): TGTGCCAGCAGTTCAACAGGGATATCACCCCTCCACTTT.

J is TRBJ1-2 and V is TRBV6-5, with 10 bases lining up with TRBD1. V gave up 7 bases and J gave up 8 bases; unmatched junction bases: 7. Per germline, CDR1 MNHEY and CDR2 SVGAGI. The CDR3 has 13 amino acids. CDR3 sequence reads: CASKTGDRGGYTF. For the CDR3, the DNA is TGTGCCAGCAAAACGGGGGACAGGGGAGGCTACACCTTC.

This sequence joins TRBV10-3 and TRBJ1-1; perhaps TRBD1 as D (5 bases). The CDR3 length is 16 residues. The V end was cut by 10 bases, the J end by 6 bases, with 27 bases between. The germline V gene has CDR1 ENHRY and CDR2 SYGVKD. This CDR3 is CATTVSNQGAQAEAFF. The CDR3 coding sequence is TGTGCCACCACCGTGAGTAATCAAGGGGCACAGGCTGAAGCTTTCTTT.

This rearrangement joins TRBV3-1 (or the pseudogene TRBV3-2) to TRBJ1-1; 9 positions agree with TRBD1. J gave up 5 bases and V 5 bases, and 6 bases lay outside the gene matches. The length of the CDR3 is 14 residues. Germline V CDR1 and CDR2: LGHDT, YNNKEL (reference sequence). The DNA for the CDR3 is TGTGCCAGCAGCTACCTAGACAGGGGGACTGAAGCTTTCTTT. Translated: CASSYLDRGTEAFF.

V is TRBV11-2 and J is TRBJ2-3; tentative D call: TRBD1 (5 bases). Per the germline V gene, CDR1 is SGHAT and CDR2 is FQNNGV. V was shortened by 0 bases and J by 9 bases, with 13 bases between the two germline ends. This CDR3 has 14 residues. The CDR3 is CASSLDIVGPTQYF. The CDR3 bases are TGTGCCAGCAGCTTAGATATCGTGGGGCCGACGCAGTATTTT. The variable domain in full, with the rest retrieved from reference TRBV11-2 and TRBJ2-3, is EAGVAQSPRYKIIEKRQSVAFWCNPISGHATLYWYQQILGQGPKLLIQFQNNGVVDDSQLPKDRFSAERLKGVDSTLKIQPAKLEDSAVYLCASSLDIVGPTQYFGPGTRLTVL.

The gene calls are TRBV7-2 and TRBJ1-1; D is perhaps TRBD1 (6 bases). Trimming removed 8 bases from V and 4 bases from J, with 11 bases in between. Germline V gene sequence: CDR1 SGHTA, CDR2 FQGNSA. This CDR3 has 12 amino acids. Here the CDR3 reads CASQTGFTEAFF. The CDR3 DNA follows: TGTGCCAGCCAGACAGGTTTCACTGAAGCTTTCTTT. Combining the CDR3 with reference TRBV7-2 and TRBJ1-1 gives the whole variable domain GAGVSQSPSNKVTEKGKDVELRCDPISGHTALYWYRQSLGQGLEFLIYFQGNSAPDKSGLPSDRFSAERTGGSVSTLTIQRTQQEDSAVYLCASQTGFTEAFFGQGTRLTVV.

V and J are TRBV7-2 and TRBJ1-6; D not certain. CDR1 and CDR2 (germline): SGHTA, FQGNSA. Deletions cut 1 base from V and 7 bases from J, with 11 bases between. The CDR3 sequence is 15 residues long. CDR3 in amino acids: CASSLGGPGNSPLHF. Here the CDR3 DNA reads TGTGCCAGCAGCTTAGGAGGGCCCGGAAATTCACCCCTCCACTTT.